Below are 22 T cell receptor beta chains sequenced from a single sample in a study of cytomegalovirus exposure and HLA in healthy donors. Primers for the PCR totalled 60 Vbeta and 13 Jbeta. Repertoires were generated with immunoSEQ multiplex PCR, while TCRdb's copy carries only in-frame clones and drops some. Among more than 100,000 clones listed, roughly 78% were seen once. The sequenced sample was PBMCs. The receptors derive from a woman aged 25 to 39 in good health and CMV-seropositive.

The DNA of the CDR3 is TGTGCCAGCAGCTTGGTAGGGGTCGGGGAGCTGTTTTTT. This translates into CASSLVGVGELFF. The chain combines TRBV5-4 with TRBJ2-2, with D perhaps TRBD1 (5 bases). The length of the CDR3 is 13 residues. In germline, CDR1 is SGHNT, CDR2 YYREEE (reference sequence). Trimming removed 0 bases at V and 7 bases at J, with 7 bases between. The full variable domain, completed using reference TRBV5-4 and TRBJ2-2, is ETGVTQSPTHLIKTRGQQVTLRCSSQSGHNTVSWYQQALGQGPQFIFQYYREEENGRGNFPPRFSGLQFPNYSSELNVNALELDDSALYLCASSLVGVGELFFGEGSRLTVL.

The chain combines TRBV7-9 with TRBJ1-2; maybe TRBD1 (5 bases). In germline, CDR1 is SEHNR, CDR2 FQNEAQ (reference sequence). Trimming stripped 1 base from V and 7 bases from J, with 13 bases between. This CDR3 is built from 14 residues. The CDR3 DNA follows: TGTGCCAGCAGCTTAGGGGGCGGCGTTTTTGGCTACACCTTC. Amino acid sequence: CASSLGGGVFGYTF.

This clone appeared once. V usage is TRBV28 and J usage is TRBJ1-1, with TRBD1 matching 7 bases. Trimming took 6 bases from V and 4 from J; bases not matched to a gene: 17. Germline-derived CDR1 and CDR2 are MDHEN and SYDVKM. CDR3 length: 17 residues. CDR3 DNA: TGTGCCAGCAGCCCGATCTACAGGGGCGGGATGGGCACTGAAGCTTTCTTT. This encodes CASSPIYRGGMGTEAFF.

The genes are TRBV7-2 and TRBJ1-2; TRBD1 agrees at 10 bases. The CDR3 consists of 13 residues. J gave up 5 bases and V 5 bases, and 2 bases lay outside the gene matches. CDR1 is SGHTA, CDR2 FQGNSA, per germline. The CDR3 nucleotides are TGTGCCAGCAGCCCGGGACAGGGGTATGGCTACACCTTC. Protein: CASSPGQGYGYTF. Drawing the rest from reference TRBV7-2 and TRBJ1-2, the complete variable domain is GAGVSQSPSNKVTEKGKDVELRCDPISGHTALYWYRQSLGQGLEFLIYFQGNSAPDKSGLPSDRFSAERTGGSVSTLTIQRTQQEDSAVYLCASSPGQGYGYTFGSGTRLTVV.

The chain recombines TRBV9 with TRBJ2-7; D is undetermined. The CDR3 totals 15 residues. V lost 0 bases to trimming and J lost 0 bases, with 10 bases between them. Germline values: CDR1 SGDLS, CDR2 YYNGEE. As DNA, the CDR3 is TGTGCCAGCAGCGTAGGAGGTCGTAGCTCCTACGAGCAGTACTTC. It yields the protein CASSVGGRSSYEQYF.

The chain is built from TRBV9 and TRBJ1-2; weak D call: TRBD1 (5 bases). CDR3 size: 15 residues. Per germline, CDR1 SGDLS and CDR2 YYNGEE. The V and J ends lost 1 base and 0 bases respectively, with 10 bases between them. The CDR3 nucleotides are TGTGCCAGCAGCGTATCCGGGGGATCTAACTATGGCTACACCTTC. This gives the protein CASSVSGGSNYGYTF.

J is TRBJ2-7 and V is TRBV25-1; the match to TRBD2 covers 13 bases. V was clipped by 6 bases and J by 3 bases; unmatched bases: 2. This CDR3 spans 14 amino acids. Germline CDR1 MGHDK, CDR2 SYGVNS. CDR3 DNA sequence: TGTGCCAGCAGCGGACTAGCGGGGGACTACGAGCAGTACTTC. It yields the protein CASSGLAGDYEQYF.

This clone has just one count. The J gene is TRBJ2-2, the V gene TRBV5-1; 7 bases line up with TRBD1. Trimming removed 5 bases from V and 7 bases from J; junction bases left unmatched: 8. The CDR3 consists of 14 residues. The V gene's germline CDR1 is SGHRS and CDR2 YFSETQ. DNA of the CDR3: TGCGCCAGCAGTCAGGGGGACGCAAGCGGGGAGCTGTTTTTT. Protein: CASSQGDASGELFF.

The chain employs TRBV28 and TRBJ2-3; the match to TRBD2 covers 12 bases. This CDR3 is built from 14 residues. Germline CDR1 reads MDHEN; CDR2 reads SYDVKM. Losses at the gene ends were 1 base for V and 8 bases for J; bases not matched to a gene: 1. CDR3 sequence (DNA): TGTGCCAGCAGTTTATCGGGACTAGCGGGTACGCAGTATTTT. It translates to CASSLSGLAGTQYF.

This clone is a singleton in its sample. The J gene is TRBJ1-6, the V gene TRBV4-1, with TRBD1 matching over 10 bases. V trimming: 0 bases; J trimming: 9 bases; junction bases outside the gene matches: 5. The CDR3 runs 16 residues. Germline V lookup: CDR1 MGHRA, CDR2 YSYEKL. CDR3 sequence reads: CASSQEQTGGGSPLHF. Written as DNA, the CDR3 is TGCGCCAGCAGCCAAGAGCAGACAGGGGGCGGTTCACCCCTCCACTTT.

This clone occurred a few times. The chain couples TRBV27 to TRBJ2-1, with 11 bases matching TRBD2. V gave up 5 bases and J gave up 10 bases; unmatched junction bases: 4. The CDR3 totals 13 residues. Per germline, CDR1 MNHEY and CDR2 SMNVEV (reference sequence). The CDR3 region is CASSRTSGPEQFF. The CDR3 nucleotides are TGTGCCAGCAGTCGGACTAGCGGGCCCGAGCAGTTCTTC.

The chain combines TRBV7-9 with TRBJ2-5, with D unclear. The J call may not be correct, given that the DNA end is closer to TRBJ2-7. The length of the CDR3 is 12 residues. From germline, CDR1 is SEHNR and CDR2 FQNEAQ (reference sequence). The CDR3 region is CASSLNRYEQYF. The CDR3 region has the DNA TGTGCCAGCAGCTTAAACAGATACGAGCAGTACTTC.

This CDR3 reads CASSQVTGNYEQYF. The CDR3 DNA reads as TGTGCCAGCAGCCAAGTAACAGGGAACTACGAGCAGTACTTC. The rearrangement joins TRBV4-2 to TRBJ2-7; D possibly corresponds to TRBD1 (6 bases). V lost 1 base to trimming and J lost 3 bases, with 10 bases between them. The germline CDR1 and CDR2 sequences are LGHNA and YNFKEQ. The CDR3 is 14 amino acids.

This clone was found a few times. CDR3 nucleotide sequence: TGTGCCACCAGCAGAGGGGTAGGTCAGGGGGGCAATCAGCCCCAGCATTTT. This encodes CATSRGVGQGGNQPQHF. The V gene is TRBV15, the J gene TRBJ1-5; the match to TRBD1 covers 7 bases. The V segment lost 1 base and the J segment 2 bases; nucleotides outside the gene matches: 8. The CDR3 spans 17 residues. Per germline, CDR1 LNHNV and CDR2 YYDKDF (reference sequence). Variable domain in full (rest from reference TRBV15 and TRBJ1-5): DAMVIQNPRYQVTQFGKPVTLSCSQTLNHNVMYWYQQKSSQAPKLLFHYYDKDFNNEADTPDNFQSRRPNTSFCFLDIRSPGLGDTAMYLCATSRGVGQGGNQPQHFGDGTRLSIL.

The table lists this clone with a count of one. One end of the junction fails to match germline, which may point to a read error. The gene calls are TRBV9 and TRBJ1-3; D possibly corresponds to TRBD1 (6 bases). The CDR3 length is 14 residues. CDR1 SGDLS and CDR2 YYNGEE come from the germline V gene. In nucleotides, the CDR3 is TGTGCCAACAGCGAAGGGGGAACTGGAAACACCATATATTTT. Translating gives CANSEGGTGNTIYF.

The chain combines TRBV28 with TRBJ1-2; D gene uncertain. CDR3 length: 13 amino acids. V was pared by 3 bases and J by 6 bases, with 11 bases between. Germline values: CDR1 MDHEN, CDR2 SYDVKM. In nucleotides, the CDR3 is TGTGCCAGCAGTTTTCCCGGGGTTAATGGCTACACCTTC. Translated: CASSFPGVNGYTF.

The chain couples TRBV11-2 to TRBJ2-1, with 8 bases that match TRBD2. Germline values: CDR1 SGHAT, CDR2 FQNNGV. Trimming removed 2 bases from V and 10 bases from J; junction bases left unmatched: 10. This CDR3 spans 15 amino acids. Here the CDR3 reads CASSLPFQRGREQFF. CDR3 bases: TGTGCCAGCAGCTTACCCTTCCAGCGGGGGCGAGAGCAGTTCTTC. The entire variable domain, with the rest obtained from reference TRBV11-2 and TRBJ2-1, is as follows: EAGVAQSPRYKIIEKRQSVAFWCNPISGHATLYWYQQILGQGPKLLIQFQNNGVVDDSQLPKDRFSAERLKGVDSTLKIQPAKLEDSAVYLCASSLPFQRGREQFFGPGTRLTVL.

This clone was detected only once. The CDR3 protein is CASRAPGGGYGYTF. Written as DNA, the CDR3 is TGCGCCAGCAGGGCGCCGGGGGGCGGCTATGGCTACACCTTC. This rearrangement joins TRBV4-1 to TRBJ1-2; D possibly corresponds to TRBD1 (6 bases). The length of the CDR3 is 14 residues. Germline V gene data show CDR1 as MGHRA and CDR2 as YSYEKL. The V gene lost 6 bases and the J gene lost 4 bases, with 15 bases spanning the gap.

The genes are TRBV7-6 and TRBJ1-5, with 8 bases lining up with TRBD1. The CDR3 runs 17 residues. The V gene's germline CDR1 is SGHVS and CDR2 FNYEAQ. V shed 1 base, J shed 4 bases, and the junction held 9 bases outside the gene matches. CDR3 sequence reads: CASSLDPPGQGNQPQHF. The CDR3 DNA follows: TGTGCCAGCAGCTTAGATCCCCCCGGACAGGGAAATCAGCCCCAGCATTTT.

The rearrangement uses TRBV18 and TRBJ2-1, with D possibly being TRBD2 (6 bases). This CDR3 is built from 16 residues. Germline CDR1 reads KGHSH; CDR2 reads LQKENI. V gave up 3 bases and J gave up 8 bases, with 20 bases separating them. The CDR3 nucleotides are TGTGCCAGCTCACCGGGGGGTTTGTGGGCTCACGATGAGCAGTTCTTC. It yields the protein CASSPGGLWAHDEQFF.

This sequence joins TRBV6-6 and TRBJ1-4; D possibly corresponds to TRBD1 (6 bases). This CDR3 contains 13 residues. The V gene lost 4 bases and the J gene lost 8 bases, with 11 bases spanning the gap. Per germline, CDR1 MNHNY and CDR2 SVGAGI (reference sequence). CDR3 bases: TGTGCCAGCAGTTCACAGGGCAGCGAAAAACTGTTTTTT. Its translation is CASSSQGSEKLFF.

The chain is built from TRBV5-4 and TRBJ2-5; 10 bases map to TRBD1. V dropped 4 bases and J dropped 2; count of bases not matched to a gene: 2. The germline gives CDR1 SGHNT, CDR2 YYREEE (reference sequence). The CDR3 has 14 amino acids. The CDR3 spells CASSGTGDQETQYF. The CDR3, as DNA: TGTGCCAGCAGCGGGACAGGGGATCAAGAGACCCAGTACTTC.